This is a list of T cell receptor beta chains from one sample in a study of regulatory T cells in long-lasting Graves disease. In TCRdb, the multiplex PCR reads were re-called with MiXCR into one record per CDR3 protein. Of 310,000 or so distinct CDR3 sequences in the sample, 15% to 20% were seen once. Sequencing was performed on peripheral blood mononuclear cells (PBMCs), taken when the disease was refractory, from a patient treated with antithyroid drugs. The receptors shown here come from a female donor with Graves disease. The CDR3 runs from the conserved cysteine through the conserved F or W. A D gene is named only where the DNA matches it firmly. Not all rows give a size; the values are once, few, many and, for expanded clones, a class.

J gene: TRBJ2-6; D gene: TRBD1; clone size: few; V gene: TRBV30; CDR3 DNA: TGTGCCTGGTCCCGGGACAGAATTTCCTCTGGGGCCAACGTCCTGACTTTC; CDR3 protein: CAWSRDRISSGANVLTF
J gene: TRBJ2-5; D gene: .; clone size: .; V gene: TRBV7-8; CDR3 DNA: TGTGCCAGCATCCCAACCTGGCGGTTCCAAGAGACCCAGTACTTC; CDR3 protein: CASIPTWRFQETQYF
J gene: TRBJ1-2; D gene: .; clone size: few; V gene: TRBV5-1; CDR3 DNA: TGCGCCAGCAGCCCAGTGGGGGGCACTTCTAACTATGGCTACACCTTC; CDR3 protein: CASSPVGGTSNYGYTF
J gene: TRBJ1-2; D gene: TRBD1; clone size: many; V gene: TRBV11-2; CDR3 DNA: TGTGCCAGCAGCTTAGATGGGGACAGGGGTTTCTTCTATGGCTACACCTTC; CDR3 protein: CASSLDGDRGFFYGYTF
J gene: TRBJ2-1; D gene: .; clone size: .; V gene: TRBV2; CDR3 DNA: TGTGCCAGCAGTGAAATGTCAGGTACCTACAATGAGCAGTTCTTC; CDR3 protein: CASSEMSGTYNEQFF
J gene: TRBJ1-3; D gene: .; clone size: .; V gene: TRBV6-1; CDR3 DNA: TGTGCCAGCATTGGTCTCGACACCATATATTTT; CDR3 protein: CASIGLDTIYF
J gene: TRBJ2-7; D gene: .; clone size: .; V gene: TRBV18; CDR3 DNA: TGTGCCAGCTCACCACTCTTTACCTACGAGCAGTACTTC; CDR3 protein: CASSPLFTYEQYF
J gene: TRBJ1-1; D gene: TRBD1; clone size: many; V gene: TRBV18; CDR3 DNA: TGTGCCAGCTCAGAGGACAGGGTAGTTGCTGAAGCTTTCTTT; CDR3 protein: CASSEDRVVAEAFF
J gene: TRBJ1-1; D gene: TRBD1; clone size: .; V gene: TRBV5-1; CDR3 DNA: TGCGCCAGCAGCTTCGAGGGGGCAGTCACTGAAGCTTTCTTT; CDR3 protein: CASSFEGAVTEAFF
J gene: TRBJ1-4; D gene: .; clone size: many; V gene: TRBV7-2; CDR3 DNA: TGTGCCGCCTCCCGGTCAGTTAATGAAAAACTGTTTTTT; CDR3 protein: CAASRSVNEKLFF
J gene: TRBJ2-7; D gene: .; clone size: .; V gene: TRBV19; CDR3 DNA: TGTGCCAGTAGTCCCCGCGGGACAGCGAGCTCCTACGAGCAGTACTTC; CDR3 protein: CASSPRGTASSYEQYF
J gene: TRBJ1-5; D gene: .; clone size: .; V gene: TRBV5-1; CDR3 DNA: TGCGCCAGCAGCAGGACAAGGGATCAGCCCCAGCATTTT; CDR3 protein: CASSRTRDQPQHF
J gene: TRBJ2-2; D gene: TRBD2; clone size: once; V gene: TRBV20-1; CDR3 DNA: TGCAGTGCAAGACTAGCAACCGGGGAGCTGTTTTTT; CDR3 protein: CSARLATGELFF
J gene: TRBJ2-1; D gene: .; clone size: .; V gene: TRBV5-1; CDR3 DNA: TGCGCCAGCAGCTCATCGACTAGTGGCAATGAGCAGCTCTTC; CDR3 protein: CASSSSTSGNEQLF
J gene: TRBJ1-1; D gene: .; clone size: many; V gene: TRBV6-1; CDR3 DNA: TGTGCCACCGGGGTAGTTGTGGCTGAAGCTTTCTTT; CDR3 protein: CATGVVVAEAFF
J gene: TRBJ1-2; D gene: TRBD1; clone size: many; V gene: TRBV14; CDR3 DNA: TGTGCCAGCAGCCAAGATACCGGGACAGGGAACGGCTACACCTTC; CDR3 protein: CASSQDTGTGNGYTF
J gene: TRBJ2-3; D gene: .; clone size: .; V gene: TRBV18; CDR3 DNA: TGTGCCAGCTCGGTACAGGGATACACAGATACGCAGTATTTT; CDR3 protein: CASSVQGYTDTQYF
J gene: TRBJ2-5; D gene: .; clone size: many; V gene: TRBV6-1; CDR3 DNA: TGTGCCAGCAGTCCAGGGGGAGGACCCGAGACCCAGTACTTC; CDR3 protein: CASSPGGGPETQYF
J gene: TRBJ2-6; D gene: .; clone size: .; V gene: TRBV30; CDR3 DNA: TGTGCCTGGGTGCACGGGACCGCCGTTTCTGGGGCCAACGTCCTGACTTTC; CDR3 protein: CAWVHGTAVSGANVLTF
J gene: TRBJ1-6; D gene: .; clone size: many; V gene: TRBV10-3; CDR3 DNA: TGTGCCATCAGTGAGGAGGAGGCTACAACTTCACCCCTCCACTTT; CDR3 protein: CAISEEEATTSPLHF
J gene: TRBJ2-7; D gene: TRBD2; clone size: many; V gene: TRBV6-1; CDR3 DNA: TGTGCCAGCACCCGACGGGGACTAGCGAGATACGAGCAGTACTTC; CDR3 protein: CASTRRGLARYEQYF